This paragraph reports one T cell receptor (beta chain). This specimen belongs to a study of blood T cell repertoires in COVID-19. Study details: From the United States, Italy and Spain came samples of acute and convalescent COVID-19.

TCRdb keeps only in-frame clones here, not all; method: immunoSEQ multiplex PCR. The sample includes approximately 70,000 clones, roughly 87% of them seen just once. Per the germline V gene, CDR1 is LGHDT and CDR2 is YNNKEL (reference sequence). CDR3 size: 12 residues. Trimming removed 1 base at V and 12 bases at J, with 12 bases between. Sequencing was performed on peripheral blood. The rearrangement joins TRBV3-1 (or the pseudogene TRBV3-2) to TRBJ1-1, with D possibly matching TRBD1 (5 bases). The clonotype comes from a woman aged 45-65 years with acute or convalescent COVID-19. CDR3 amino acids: CASSQGGRFTFF. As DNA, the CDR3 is TGTGCCAGCAGCCAAGGGGGCAGGTTTACTTTCTTT.